This TCR beta chain is drawn from a study of T cell responses to AZD1222 COVID-19 vaccine (dated by TCRdb to 2020 to 2023). Broadly, across the study: Because spike-specific TCR depth and breadth did not differ between the two schedules, AZD1222 recipients who got a second dose at roughly 4 weeks were pooled with those who got a second dose at roughly 12 weeks. A total of 230 to 250 trial participants underwent TCR sequencing, of whom around 210 had received two doses of AZD1222 and about 25 had received two doses of the MenACWY control vaccine. Trial participants were enrolled by age into subgroups of 18-55, 56-69 and 70-plus years, and around 150, 28 and 57 TCR-sequenced participants, respectively, were included in these subgroups.

With regard to this clone: Its recognized antigen is unknown. Base qualities are not provided; no much larger clone lies one nucleotide away.

The investigation overall reported the following: Because no day 14 peak-response samples were available, repertoires were characterized only after the peak T cell response. Only five to seven AZD1222 recipients were SARS-CoV-2 seropositive at baseline, limiting conclusions about previously exposed vaccinees. The 56-69-year group was small, and its depth increase did not reach significance, likely because of low power. A significant rise in spike-specific TCR breadth and depth was observed after two AZD1222 doses relative to day 0 and relative to MenACWY recipients. The vaccine-associated CD4 TCRs covered the entire spike protein, and the dominant responses fell in regions 160-218 and 743-854. Participants were mostly white British and included more females than males, and it was suggested by the authors that clonal diversity may have been underestimated. Reportedly, almost half of the unique spike-specific TCRs recognized epitopes lying outside the regions that are mutated in the B.1.351 and B.1.1.7 variants.

The CDR3 regions of human TCRbeta chains were subjected to immunosequencing. As for how the authors treated the data: TCRs in the repertoires were matched against a reference library of SARS-CoV-2-specific TCRs that had been generated with the MIRA antigen-specificity platform. Breadth meant the fraction of unique TCRs that were SARS-CoV-2-associated, whereas depth meant the fraction of total T cells that were SARS-CoV-2-associated. Using the MIRA data, each spike-specific TCR was assigned both to the spike region to which the TCR was reactive and to a CD4 or CD8 class. Log10-transformed breadth and depth values were compared by one-way ANOVA with Sidak's multiple comparisons tests. As stored in TCRdb, this immuneACCESS dataset retains in-frame rearrangements with V and J assigned. A fraction of the clones does not appear; measured against another copy, unresolved V genes explain less than half of the discrepancy, and the remainder lacks a known reason. The DNA was the basis for D and trimming; V, J and clone size are from that table. This sample holds roughly 120,000 clones; around 93% were observed only once. The ten largest clones add up to 11% to 15% of the sample.

The time point label, as the study defines it: baseline before first vaccination. Vaccinee samples were obtained from the UK trials COV001 and COV002, which included a single-blind randomized controlled phase 2/3 trial of AZD1222 (ChAdOx1 nCoV-19) in healthy adults. For TCRbeta chain sequencing, PBMC samples from trial participants were taken at day 0 and at day 28 after the second dose. The sequencing used peripheral blood, collected on day 0 of AZD1222 vaccination. This TCR was sampled from an adult in good health.

CDR3 reads: CSVDGLSNYNEQFF. The DNA sequence is given as TGCAGCGTGGATGGATTAAGCAATTACAATGAGCAGTTCTTC. The sequence joins TRBV29-1 to TRBJ2-1, with no confident D gene call. Trimming at the junction amounts to 6 bases on V and 4 bases on J, and the germline ends lie 16 bases apart. The CDR3 measures 14 amino acids from cysteine to phenylalanine. The DNA shown is the 42-base CDR3, in frame from base 1. Sequences SQVTM (CDR1) and ANQGSEA (CDR2) are obtained from the germline V gene.